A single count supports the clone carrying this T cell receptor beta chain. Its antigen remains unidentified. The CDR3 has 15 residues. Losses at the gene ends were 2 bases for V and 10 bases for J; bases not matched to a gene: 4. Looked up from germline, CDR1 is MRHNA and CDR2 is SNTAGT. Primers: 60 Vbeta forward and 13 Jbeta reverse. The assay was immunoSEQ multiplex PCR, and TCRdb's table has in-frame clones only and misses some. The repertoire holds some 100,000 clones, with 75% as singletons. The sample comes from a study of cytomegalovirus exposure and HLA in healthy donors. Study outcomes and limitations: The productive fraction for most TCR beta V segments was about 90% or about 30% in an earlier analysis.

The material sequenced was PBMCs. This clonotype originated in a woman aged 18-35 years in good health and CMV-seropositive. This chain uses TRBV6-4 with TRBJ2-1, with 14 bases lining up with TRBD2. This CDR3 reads CASSDRLAGGEEQFF. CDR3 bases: TGTGCCAGCAGTGACAGACTAGCGGGAGGGGAGGAGCAGTTCTTC.